The present TCR beta chain was sequenced within a study of vaccination effects on CD4 cells after COVID-19. Study conclusions and caveats: Among infection- and vaccine-induced clones, marked clonal contraction occurred late after vaccination.

A word on this clone: The antigen is unknown.

Profiling relied on immunoSEQ multiplex PCR, and the TCRdb table lists in-frame clones only, not all of them. This table has 65,000 to 90,000 clones, around 76% appearing once. Expansion with viral peptide pools was applied to antigen-specific CD4+ T cells by the ViraFEST assay prior to sequencing. With more than 9 days of culture completed, CD4+ T cells were isolated. Vaccinated recipients, who were negative for nucleocapsid antibodies, had no history of SARS-CoV-2 infection. Researchers reported culturing two million PBMC in each well, adding approximately 10 IU/ml IL-2 and roughly 10 ug/ml peptides. Replacing half the medium with IL-2 medium was done on days 3 and 7. Germline CDR1 SEHNR, CDR2 FQNEAQ (reference sequence). This CDR3 is 13 amino acids long. V was cut by 10 bases and J by 1 base, with 13 bases left in between.

The input for sequencing was CD4+ T cells from PBMCs cultured with SARS-CoV-2 spike peptides, taken before COVID-19 vaccination. The chain recombines TRBV7-9 with TRBJ2-5; possibly TRBD2 for D (7 bases). This sequence originates from a human donor who received a COVID-19 vaccine. CDR3 nucleotide sequence: TGTGCCACCGAGGGGGGGCCCCAAGAGACCCAGTACTTC. Encoded protein: CATEGGPQETQYF.